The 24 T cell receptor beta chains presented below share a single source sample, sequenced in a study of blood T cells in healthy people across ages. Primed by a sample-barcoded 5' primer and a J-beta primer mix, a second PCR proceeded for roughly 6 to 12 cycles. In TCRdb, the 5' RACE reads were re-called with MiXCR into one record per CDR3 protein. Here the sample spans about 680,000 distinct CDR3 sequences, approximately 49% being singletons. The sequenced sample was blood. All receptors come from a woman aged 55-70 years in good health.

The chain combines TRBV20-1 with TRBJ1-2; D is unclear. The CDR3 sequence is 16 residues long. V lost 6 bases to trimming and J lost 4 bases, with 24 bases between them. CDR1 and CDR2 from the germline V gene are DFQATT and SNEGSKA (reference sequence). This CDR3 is CSARSGEQTKLYGYTF. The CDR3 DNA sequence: TGCAGTGCCCGGAGCGGGGAGCAGACCAAACTCTATGGCTACACCTTC.

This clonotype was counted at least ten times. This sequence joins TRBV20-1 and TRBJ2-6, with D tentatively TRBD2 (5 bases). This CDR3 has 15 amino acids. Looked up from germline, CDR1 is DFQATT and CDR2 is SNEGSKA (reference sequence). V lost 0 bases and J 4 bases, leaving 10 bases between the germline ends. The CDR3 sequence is CSARDEGLGANVLTF. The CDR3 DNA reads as TGCAGTGCTAGAGACGAGGGCCTGGGGGCCAACGTCCTGACTTTC.

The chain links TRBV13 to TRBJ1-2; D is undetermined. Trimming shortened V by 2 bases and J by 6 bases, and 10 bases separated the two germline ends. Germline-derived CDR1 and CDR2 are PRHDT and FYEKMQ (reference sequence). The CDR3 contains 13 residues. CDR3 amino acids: CASSLLSVDGYTF. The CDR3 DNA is TGTGCCAGCAGCTTATTAAGTGTGGATGGCTACACCTTC.

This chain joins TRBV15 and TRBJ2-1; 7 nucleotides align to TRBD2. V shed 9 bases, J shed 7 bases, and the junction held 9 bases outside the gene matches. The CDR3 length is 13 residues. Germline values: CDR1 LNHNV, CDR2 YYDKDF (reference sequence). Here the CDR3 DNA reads TGTGCCACGAGACGAGCGGGACGGAATGAGCAGTTCTTC. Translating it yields CATRRAGRNEQFF.

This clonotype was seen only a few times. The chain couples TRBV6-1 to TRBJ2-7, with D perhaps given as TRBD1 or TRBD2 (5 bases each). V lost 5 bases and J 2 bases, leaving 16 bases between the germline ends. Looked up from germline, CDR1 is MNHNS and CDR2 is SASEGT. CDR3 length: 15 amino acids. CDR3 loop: CASSPYRDGPYEQYF. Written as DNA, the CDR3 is TGTGCCAGCAGTCCATACCGGGACGGACCCTACGAGCAGTACTTC.

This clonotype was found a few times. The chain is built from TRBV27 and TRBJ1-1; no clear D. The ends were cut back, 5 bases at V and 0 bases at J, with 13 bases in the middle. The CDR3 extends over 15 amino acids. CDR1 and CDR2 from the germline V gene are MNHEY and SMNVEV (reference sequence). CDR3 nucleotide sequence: TGTGCCAGCAGTAGAATGACAATCATGAACACTGAAGCTTTCTTT. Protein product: CASSRMTIMNTEAFF.

CDR3 sequence (DNA): TGTGCCAGCAGTTCACAGGGTTTTAACACCGGGGAGCTGTTTTTT. Protein: CASSSQGFNTGELFF. The V gene is TRBV28, the J gene TRBJ2-2; D perhaps matches TRBD1 (6 bases). The CDR3 consists of 15 residues. CDR1 and CDR2 (germline): MDHEN, SYDVKM. Trimming took off 4 bases at V and 2 bases at J, with 11 bases between the two ends.

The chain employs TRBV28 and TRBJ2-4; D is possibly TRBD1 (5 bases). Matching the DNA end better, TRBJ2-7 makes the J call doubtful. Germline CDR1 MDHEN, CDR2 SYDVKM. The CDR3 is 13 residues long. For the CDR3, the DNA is TGTGCCAGCAGTTTATCAGGGTTCGGCGAGCAGTACTTC. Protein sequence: CASSLSGFGEQYF.

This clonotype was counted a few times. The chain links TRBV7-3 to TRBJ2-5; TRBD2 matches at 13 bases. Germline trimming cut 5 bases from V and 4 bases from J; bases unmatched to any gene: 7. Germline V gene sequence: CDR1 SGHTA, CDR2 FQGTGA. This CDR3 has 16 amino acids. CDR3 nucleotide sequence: TGTGCCAGCAGCCCCGGACTAGCGGGAGTAGCAGAGACCCAGTACTTC. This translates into CASSPGLAGVAETQYF. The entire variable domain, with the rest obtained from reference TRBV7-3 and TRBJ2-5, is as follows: GAGVSQTPSNKVTEKGKYVELRCDPISGHTALYWYRQSLGQGPEFLIYFQGTGAADDSGLPNDRFFAVRPEGSVSTLKIQRTERGDSAVYLCASSPGLAGVAETQYFGPGTRLLVL.

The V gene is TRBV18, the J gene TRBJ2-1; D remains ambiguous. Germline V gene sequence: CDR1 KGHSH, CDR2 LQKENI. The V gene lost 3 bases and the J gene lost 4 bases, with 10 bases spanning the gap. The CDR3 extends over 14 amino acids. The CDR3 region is CASSPEGIYNEQFF. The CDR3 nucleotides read TGTGCCAGCTCACCCGAAGGTATTTACAATGAGCAGTTCTTC. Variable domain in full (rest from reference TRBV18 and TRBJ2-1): NAGVMQNPRHLVRRRGQEARLRCSPMKGHSHVYWYRQLPEEGLKFMVYLQKENIIDESGMPKERFSAEFPKEGPSILRIQQVVRGDSAAYFCASSPEGIYNEQFFGPGTRLTVL.

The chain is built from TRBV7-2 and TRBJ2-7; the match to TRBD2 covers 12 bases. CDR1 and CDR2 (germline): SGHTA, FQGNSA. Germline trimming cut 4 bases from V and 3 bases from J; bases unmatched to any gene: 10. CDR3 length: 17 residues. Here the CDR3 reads CASSSTSGSVLDYEQYF. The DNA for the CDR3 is TGTGCCAGCAGCTCGACTAGCGGGAGTGTCTTAGACTACGAGCAGTACTTC.

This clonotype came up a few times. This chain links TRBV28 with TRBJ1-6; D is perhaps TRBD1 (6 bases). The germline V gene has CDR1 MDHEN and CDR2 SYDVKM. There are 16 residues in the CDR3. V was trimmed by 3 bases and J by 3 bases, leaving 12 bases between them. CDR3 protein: CASSFRGLLYNSPLHF. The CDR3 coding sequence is TGTGCCAGCAGTTTCAGGGGTCTACTCTATAATTCACCCCTCCACTTT.

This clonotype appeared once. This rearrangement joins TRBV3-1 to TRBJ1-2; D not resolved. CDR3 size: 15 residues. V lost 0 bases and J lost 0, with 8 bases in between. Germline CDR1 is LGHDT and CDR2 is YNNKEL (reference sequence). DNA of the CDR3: TGTGCCAGCAGCCAAGAAGGGATGCCTAACTATGGCTACACCTTC. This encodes CASSQEGMPNYGYTF. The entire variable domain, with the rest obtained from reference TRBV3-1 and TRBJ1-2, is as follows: DTAVSQTPKYLVTQMGNDKSIKCEQNLGHDTMYWYKQDSKKFLKIMFSYNNKELIINETVPNRFSPKSPDKAHLNLHINSLELGDSAVYFCASSQEGMPNYGYTFGSGTRLTVV.

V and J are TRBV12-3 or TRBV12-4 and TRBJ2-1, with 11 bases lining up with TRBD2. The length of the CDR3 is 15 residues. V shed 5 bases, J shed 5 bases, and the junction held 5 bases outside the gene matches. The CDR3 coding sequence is TGTGCCAGCAGTCTTCTAGCGGGAGGCCACAATGAGCAGTTCTTC. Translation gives CASSLLAGGHNEQFF.

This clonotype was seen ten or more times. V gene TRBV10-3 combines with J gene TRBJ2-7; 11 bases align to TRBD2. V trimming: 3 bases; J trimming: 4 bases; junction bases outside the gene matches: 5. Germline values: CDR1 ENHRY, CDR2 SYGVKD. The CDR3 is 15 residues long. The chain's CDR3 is CAISDATSGKYEQYF. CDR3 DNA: TGTGCCATCAGTGATGCGACTAGCGGGAAATACGAGCAGTACTTC.

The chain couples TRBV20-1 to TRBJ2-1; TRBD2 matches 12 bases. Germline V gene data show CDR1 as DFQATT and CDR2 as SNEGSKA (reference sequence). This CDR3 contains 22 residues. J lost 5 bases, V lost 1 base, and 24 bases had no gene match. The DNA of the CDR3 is TGCAGTGCTAGAGCTAGAGTAGGGGCTAGCGGGAGGGTGGGGCTCCTACACAATGAGCAGTTCTTC. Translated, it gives CSARARVGASGRVGLLHNEQFF.

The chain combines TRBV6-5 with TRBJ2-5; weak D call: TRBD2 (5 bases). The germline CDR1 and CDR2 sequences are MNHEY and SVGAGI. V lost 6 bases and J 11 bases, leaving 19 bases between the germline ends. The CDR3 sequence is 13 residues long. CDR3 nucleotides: TGTGCCAGCAGCTTACAACAACCGAGGGAGCAGTACTTC. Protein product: CASSLQQPREQYF.

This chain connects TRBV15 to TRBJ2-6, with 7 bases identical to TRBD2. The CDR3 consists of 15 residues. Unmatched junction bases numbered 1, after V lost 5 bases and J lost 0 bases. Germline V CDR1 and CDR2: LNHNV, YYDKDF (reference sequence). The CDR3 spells CATSGTTSGANVLTF. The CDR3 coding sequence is TGTGCCACCAGCGGGACTACCTCTGGGGCCAACGTCCTGACTTTC.

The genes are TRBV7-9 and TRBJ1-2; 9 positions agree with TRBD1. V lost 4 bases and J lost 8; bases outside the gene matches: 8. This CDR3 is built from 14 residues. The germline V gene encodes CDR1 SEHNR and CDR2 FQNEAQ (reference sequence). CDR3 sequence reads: CASSSGTGKEGYTF. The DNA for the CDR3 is TGTGCCAGCAGCTCCGGGACAGGGAAAGAAGGCTACACCTTC.

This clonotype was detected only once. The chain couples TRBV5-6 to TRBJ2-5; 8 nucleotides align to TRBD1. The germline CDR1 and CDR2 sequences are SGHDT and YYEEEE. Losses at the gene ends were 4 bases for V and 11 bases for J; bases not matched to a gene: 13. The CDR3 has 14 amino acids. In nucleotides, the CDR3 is TGTGCCAGCAGCATTTCGGGACAGGTTACGAGGCAGTACTTC. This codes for CASSISGQVTRQYF.

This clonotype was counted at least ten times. The CDR3 is CASSRQPGGTYNEQFF. The CDR3 nucleotides are TGTGCCAGCAGCCGACAGCCGGGAGGGACCTACAATGAGCAGTTCTTC. This sequence joins TRBV7-2 and TRBJ2-1; 8 bases line up with TRBD2. The CDR3 is 16 amino acids. Germline V gene data show CDR1 as SGHTA and CDR2 as FQGNSA. V shed 5 bases and J 2 bases; nucleotides not matched to a gene: 8.

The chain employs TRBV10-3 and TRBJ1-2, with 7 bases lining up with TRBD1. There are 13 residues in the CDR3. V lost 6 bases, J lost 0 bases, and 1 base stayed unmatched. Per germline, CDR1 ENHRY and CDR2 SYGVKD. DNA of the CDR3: TGTGCCATCAGAACAGGGGCTAACTATGGCTACACCTTC. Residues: CAIRTGANYGYTF.

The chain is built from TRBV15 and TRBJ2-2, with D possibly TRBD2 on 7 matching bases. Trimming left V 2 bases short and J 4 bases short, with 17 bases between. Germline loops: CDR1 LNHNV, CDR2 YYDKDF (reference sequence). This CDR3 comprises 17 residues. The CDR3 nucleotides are TGTGCCACCAGCAGACCCCCTCAAAGGGGGGGCACCGGGGAGCTGTTTTTT. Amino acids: CATSRPPQRGGTGELFF.

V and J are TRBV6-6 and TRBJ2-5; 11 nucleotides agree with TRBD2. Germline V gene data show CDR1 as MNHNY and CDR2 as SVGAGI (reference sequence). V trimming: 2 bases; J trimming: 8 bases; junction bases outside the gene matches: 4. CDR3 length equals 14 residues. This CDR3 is CASSYALAGVTQYF. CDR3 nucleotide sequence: TGTGCCAGCAGTTACGCACTAGCGGGAGTCACCCAGTACTTC.